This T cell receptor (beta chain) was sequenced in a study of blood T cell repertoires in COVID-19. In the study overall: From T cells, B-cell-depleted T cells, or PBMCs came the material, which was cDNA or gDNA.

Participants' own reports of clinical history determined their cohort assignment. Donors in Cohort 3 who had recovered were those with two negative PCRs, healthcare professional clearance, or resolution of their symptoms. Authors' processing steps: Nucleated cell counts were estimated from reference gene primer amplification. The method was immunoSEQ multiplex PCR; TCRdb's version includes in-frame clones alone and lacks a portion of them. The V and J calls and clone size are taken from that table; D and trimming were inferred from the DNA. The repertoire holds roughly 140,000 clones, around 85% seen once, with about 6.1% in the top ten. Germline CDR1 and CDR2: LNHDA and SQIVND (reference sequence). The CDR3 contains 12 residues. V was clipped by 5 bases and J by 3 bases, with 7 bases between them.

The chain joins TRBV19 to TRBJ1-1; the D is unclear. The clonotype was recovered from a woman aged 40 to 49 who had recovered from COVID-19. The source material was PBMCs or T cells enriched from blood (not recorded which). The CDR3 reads CASSEAYTEAFF. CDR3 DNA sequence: TGTGCCAGTAGTGAAGCATACACTGAAGCTTTCTTT.